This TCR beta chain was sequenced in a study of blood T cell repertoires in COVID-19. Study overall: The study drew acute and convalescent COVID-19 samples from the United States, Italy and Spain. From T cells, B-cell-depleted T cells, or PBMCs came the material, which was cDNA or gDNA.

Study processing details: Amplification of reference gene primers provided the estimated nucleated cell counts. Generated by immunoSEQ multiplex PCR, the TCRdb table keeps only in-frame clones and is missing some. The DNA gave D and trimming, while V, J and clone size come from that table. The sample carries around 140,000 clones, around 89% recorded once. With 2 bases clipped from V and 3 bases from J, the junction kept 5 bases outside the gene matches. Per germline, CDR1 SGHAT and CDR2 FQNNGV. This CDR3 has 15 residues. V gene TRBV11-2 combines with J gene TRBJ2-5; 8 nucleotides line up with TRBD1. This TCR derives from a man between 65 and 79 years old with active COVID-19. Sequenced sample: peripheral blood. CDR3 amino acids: CASSLHSDREETQYF. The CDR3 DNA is TGTGCCAGCAGCTTACATTCGGACAGGGAAGAGACCCAGTACTTC.